These 11 T cell receptor beta chains came from one sample sequenced in a study of early T cells in non-severe SARS-CoV-2 infection. TCRdb fed the 5' RACE reads into MiXCR, producing one record per CDR3 protein. The data hold about 80,000 distinct CDR3 sequences, with over 9% observed a single time. Specimen: whole blood. Source of these receptors: an adult who was a healthcare worker with PCR-confirmed SARS-CoV-2 infection or an uninfected control (not recorded which).

This clonotype was seen ten or more times. The chain couples TRBV20-1 to TRBJ1-6, with 7 bases aligning to TRBD1. In germline, CDR1 is DFQATT, CDR2 SNEGSKA (reference sequence). The V and J ends lost 0 bases and 6 bases, in that order; junction bases with no gene match: 5. The CDR3 extends over 15 amino acids. CDR3: CSAREYNRGNSPLHF. CDR3 bases: TGCAGTGCTAGAGAGTATAACAGGGGTAATTCACCCCTCCACTTT.

This clonotype was recorded at least ten times. The rearrangement joins TRBV11-2 to TRBJ2-2; 11 bases fit TRBD1. Germline CDR1 and CDR2: SGHAT and FQNNGV. V lost 0 bases and J lost 7; bases outside the gene matches: 7. The CDR3 loop spans 17 amino acids. The CDR3 here is CASSLEYGQGADGELFF. In DNA, the CDR3 is TGTGCCAGCAGCTTAGAGTACGGACAGGGGGCCGACGGGGAGCTGTTTTTT. Complete variable domain (other parts from reference TRBV11-2 and TRBJ2-2): EAGVAQSPRYKIIEKRQSVAFWCNPISGHATLYWYQQILGQGPKLLIQFQNNGVVDDSQLPKDRFSAERLKGVDSTLKIQPAKLEDSAVYLCASSLEYGQGADGELFFGEGSRLTVL.

This sequence joins TRBV20-1 and TRBJ2-7, with D hard to call. Germline V gene data show CDR1 as DFQATT and CDR2 as SNEGSKA (reference sequence). The CDR3 is made up of 12 amino acids. Trimming cost V 1 base and J 5 bases, with 9 bases left between them. The CDR3 DNA is TGCAGTGCTAGAGGCAAGATCAACGAGCAGTACTTC. Translated, it gives CSARGKINEQYF.

In this sample, this clonotype turned up many times. The chain carries TRBV20-1 and TRBJ2-7; D is unresolved. The CDR3 extends over 12 amino acids. Trimming pared 3 bases from V and 4 bases from J, leaving 10 bases between. Germline-derived CDR1 and CDR2 are DFQATT and SNEGSKA (reference sequence). The CDR3 coding sequence is TGCAGTGCTAGTCCATCGAAGTACGAGCAGTACTTC. It codes for CSASPSKYEQYF.

The chain is built from TRBV5-1 and TRBJ2-7; no firm D call. The CDR3 has 12 amino acids. Trimming left V 0 bases short and J 5 bases short, with 6 bases between. The germline gives CDR1 SGHRS, CDR2 YFSETQ. CDR3 residues: CASSLDGNEQYF. The CDR3 region has the DNA TGCGCCAGCAGCTTGGATGGGAACGAGCAGTACTTC.

The table lists this clonotype with many counts. CDR3 coding DNA: TGTGCCAGCAGTCGGGGGACAGATACGCAGTATTTT. This codes for CASSRGTDTQYF. The chain carries TRBV2 and TRBJ2-3; a possible D gene is TRBD2 (6 bases). Germline loops: CDR1 SNHLY, CDR2 FYNNEI. The V and J ends lost 5 bases and 3 bases respectively, with 6 bases between them. This CDR3 is 12 amino acids long.

This clonotype was found a few times. This chain joins TRBV7-6 and TRBJ2-5; 7 nucleotides agree with TRBD2. V was clipped by 2 bases and J by 0 bases; unmatched bases: 3. CDR1 is SGHVS, CDR2 FNYEAQ, per germline. The CDR3 loop spans 15 amino acids. CDR3 coding DNA: TGTGCCAGCAGCTTACTAGCGGTGAACCAAGAGACCCAGTACTTC. Encoded protein: CASSLLAVNQETQYF.

This clonotype was counted only a few times. The chain has TRBV7-9 and TRBJ2-7; 7 bases agree with TRBD1. Germline V gene data show CDR1 as SEHNR and CDR2 as FQNEAQ (reference sequence). V dropped 5 bases and J dropped 7; count of bases not matched to a gene: 17. CDR3 length: 16 residues. The chain's CDR3 is CASSPRGTTVFEEQYF. CDR3 sequence (DNA): TGTGCCAGCAGCCCCAGGGGGACGACGGTCTTCGAGGAGCAGTACTTC.

This clonotype was found many times. The rearrangement links TRBV24-1 to TRBJ1-2; the D is unclear. Trimming shortened V by 3 bases and J by 4 bases, and 11 bases separated the two germline ends. CDR1 is KGHDR, CDR2 SFDVKD, per germline. The CDR3 extends over 14 amino acids. This CDR3 reads CATSDAGGPYGYTF. CDR3 sequence (DNA): TGTGCCACCAGTGATGCGGGCGGCCCCTATGGCTACACCTTC.

This clonotype came up a few times. This rearrangement joins TRBV10-2 to TRBJ2-1, with TRBD2 matching over 12 bases. Trimming took 6 bases from V and 7 from J; bases not matched to a gene: 4. The CDR3 has 14 residues. Germline V gene sequence: CDR1 WSHSY, CDR2 SAAADI. The CDR3 here is CASRSLAGGNEQFF. CDR3 DNA sequence: TGCGCCAGCAGGTCCCTAGCGGGAGGGAATGAGCAGTTCTTC.

This clonotype was observed many times. This rearrangement joins TRBV5-4 to TRBJ2-3; TRBD2 agrees at 9 bases. The germline CDR1 and CDR2 sequences are SGHNT and YYREEE (reference sequence). After removal of 0 bases from V and 4 bases from J, the junction contained 6 bases not matched to a gene. There are 16 residues in the CDR3. The CDR3 DNA reads TGTGCCAGCAGCTTGGGGGGTAGCGGGAGTGCAGATACGCAGTATTTT. It translates to CASSLGGSGSADTQYF.